Sequencing of this TCR beta chain was carried out in a study of beta chain features in type 1 diabetes. Study-level background: On cell yields, gender and age, patients and healthy donors were similar.

This clone showed up just a few times. Its matching antigen is unknown. Study conclusions and caveats: Patients' naive, central memory and Treg TCRB repertoires seemed closer to one another than those of healthy donors. For Type 1 diabetes patients, all four CD4+ subsets carried TCRB CDR3s that were moderately but significantly shorter.

Expressed TCRB transcripts were sequenced after all isolated RNA was converted to cDNA. For naive, central memory and regulatory T cell samples, reads averaged approximately 3.9 million. The table came from immunoSEQ multiplex PCR; TCRdb's copy has only in-frame clones and leaves some out. The sample gives around 340,000 clones, approximately 9.7% of which show up once; about 1% is in the top ten. The CDR3 contains 17 residues. The V gene's germline CDR1 is SEHNR and CDR2 FQNEAQ (reference sequence). J gave up 4 bases and V 5 bases, and 11 bases lay outside the gene matches. This TCR derives from a man aged 25-45 years with type 1 diabetes. The rearrangement uses TRBV7-9 and TRBJ2-4; 10 positions agree with TRBD2. The specimen was central memory CD4+ T cells from blood. Here the CDR3 DNA reads TGTGCCAGCAGCAAAAACCTGCTAGCGGGGGATAAAAACATTCAGTACTTC. Translation gives CASSKNLLAGDKNIQYF.